Shown below are 24 T cell receptor beta chains from a single sample sequenced in a study of identical twins. TCRdb re-analysed the 5' RACE reads in MiXCR, keeping a single row per CDR3 protein. The sample carries 1.5 million to 2 million distinct CDR3 sequences, less than 40% recorded once. The specimen sequenced was cord blood. The receptors shown here come from a newborn girl in good health.

Details on this clonotype: A much larger clone differs from this one at a single base, so this may be a read error. The gene calls are TRBV4-1 and TRBJ2-7; 9 bases are shared with TRBD2. Germline V gene lookup returns CDR1 MGHRA and CDR2 YSYEKL. This CDR3 is 15 amino acids long. V gave up 4 bases and J gave up 7 bases; unmatched junction bases: 11. The CDR3: CASSPGLASYNEQYF. The CDR3 DNA is TGCGCCAGCAGCCCGGGACTAGCCTCCTACAATGAGCAGTACTTC.

This clonotype was detected many times. The chain carries TRBV7-2 and TRBJ2-7; 8 positions agree with TRBD1. V lost 2 bases, J lost 2 bases, and 2 bases stayed unmatched. Germline CDR1 reads SGHTA; CDR2 reads FQGNSA. This CDR3 spans 14 amino acids. CDR3 sequence (DNA): TGTGCCAGCAGCTTATGGGACAGGACCTACGAGCAGTACTTC. This gives the protein CASSLWDRTYEQYF.

CDR3 DNA sequence: TGTGCCAGCAGTCTAACAGGGGGCAATAACAATGAGCAGTACTTC. Amino acid sequence: CASSLTGGNNNEQYF. The chain employs TRBV7-2 and TRBJ2-1; 9 bases agree with TRBD1. The J call may be faulty, since TRBJ2-7 better matches the DNA end. CDR1 is SGHTA, CDR2 FQGNSA, per germline. The CDR3 extends over 15 amino acids.

To note about this clonotype: A junction end diverges from the germline sequence, so it may reflect a read error. The chain has TRBV20-1 and TRBJ2-1; TRBD2 aligns across 12 bases. CDR1 is DFQATT, CDR2 SNEGSKA, per germline (reference sequence). CDR3 length: 15 residues. Here the CDR3 DNA reads TGCAGTGCTCCCTTGGGACTAGCGGGTGAGAATGAGCAGTTATTC. It translates to CSAPLGLAGENEQLF.

This clonotype was seen a few times. The V call is TRBV28, the J call TRBJ2-3, with 10 bases lining up with TRBD2. V shed 2 bases, J shed 0 bases, and the junction held 14 bases outside the gene matches. The germline V gene has CDR1 MDHEN and CDR2 SYDVKM. The length of the CDR3 is 20 residues. CDR3 residues: CASSLDLLAGAEFSTDTQYF. In DNA form, the CDR3 reads TGTGCCAGCAGTTTAGATTTGCTAGCGGGGGCCGAATTTAGCACAGATACGCAGTATTTT.

The chain couples TRBV4-2 to TRBJ2-5; 15 nucleotides line up with TRBD2. The CDR3 is 20 amino acids. Trimming at V came to 0 bases and at J to 11 bases, leaving 19 bases not matched to a gene. Germline V CDR1 and CDR2: LGHNA, YNFKEQ. The CDR3 region has the DNA TGTGCCAGCAGCCAAGAGGGACTAGCGGGAGGATCAATTGGCGGCAATGAGCAGTACTTC. Amino acid sequence: CASSQEGLAGGSIGGNEQYF.

The chain employs TRBV9 and TRBJ1-1; unclear D gene. This CDR3 spans 14 amino acids. Trimming removed 7 bases at V and 1 base at J, with 14 bases between. The V gene's germline CDR1 is SGDLS and CDR2 YYNGEE. The CDR3 sequence: CASALLGRNTEAFF. CDR3 sequence (DNA): TGTGCCAGCGCACTACTGGGGAGGAACACTGAAGCTTTCTTT. Filled out from reference TRBV9 and TRBJ1-1, the complete variable domain reads DSGVTQTPKHLITATGQRVTLRCSPRSGDLSVYWYQQSLDQGLQFLIQYYNGEERAKGNILERFSAQQFPDLHSELNLSSLELGDSALYFCASALLGRNTEAFFGQGTRLTVV.

The chain joins TRBV7-2 to TRBJ2-4; TRBD2 agrees at 8 bases. The closer fit of TRBJ2-7 to the DNA end suggests the J call may be wrong. Germline V lookup: CDR1 SGHTA, CDR2 FQGNSA. The CDR3 spans 13 residues. CDR3 coding DNA: TGTGCCAGCCGGGCGGGAGGTAGGAACGAGCAGTACTTC. This gives the protein CASRAGGRNEQYF.

This clonotype showed up just a few times. The rearrangement uses TRBV6-1 and TRBJ1-5; D not resolved. The CDR3 consists of 17 residues. CDR1 is MNHNS, CDR2 SASEGT, per germline. Trimming pared 6 bases from V and 0 bases from J, leaving 18 bases between. The CDR3 loop reads CASSLNQWRFSNQPQHF. CDR3 sequence (DNA): TGTGCCAGCAGCCTCAATCAGTGGCGCTTTAGCAATCAGCCCCAGCATTTT.

The rearrangement joins TRBV12-5 to TRBJ2-1; 11 positions match TRBD2. Germline CDR1 and CDR2: LGHNT and FRNRAP. V lost 5 bases to trimming and J lost 0 bases; unmatched junction nucleotides: 6. This CDR3 is built from 17 residues. The CDR3, as DNA: TGTGCTAGTGGTCAGACTAGCGGGGCGAGCTCCTACAATGAGCAGTTCTTC. Encoded protein: CASGQTSGASSYNEQFF.

The chain uses TRBV10-3 and TRBJ1-2; tentative D call: TRBD1 (5 bases). Germline lookup yields CDR1 ENHRY and CDR2 SYGVKD. This CDR3 region has 13 residues. The V end was cut by 2 bases, the J end by 7 bases, with 11 bases between. CDR3 DNA sequence: TGTGCCATCAGTGAGATGTGGCAGGGTGGCTACACCTTC. It specifies CAISEMWQGGYTF.

The V and J genes are TRBV25-1 and TRBJ1-5; no definite D call. Looked up from germline, CDR1 is MGHDK and CDR2 is SYGVNS. The CDR3 consists of 14 residues. Trimming removed 3 bases at V and 4 bases at J, with 10 bases between. CDR3 in amino acids: CASSDPGLNQPQHF. CDR3 nucleotide sequence: TGTGCCAGCAGTGACCCCGGGCTGAATCAGCCCCAGCATTTT.

This clonotype has more than one count but fewer than ten. The V gene is TRBV20-1, the J gene TRBJ1-1; a weak D match, TRBD1 (6 bases). Germline V gene lookup returns CDR1 DFQATT and CDR2 SNEGSKA (reference sequence). The CDR3 has 13 amino acids. Trimming took off 5 bases at V and 5 bases at J, with 15 bases between the two ends. CDR3 bases: TGCAGTGCTCCGGACCAAAGGGGGACTGAAGCTTTCTTT. It codes for CSAPDQRGTEAFF.

The gene calls are TRBV5-1 and TRBJ1-2, with 9 nucleotides matching TRBD1. Germline V CDR1 and CDR2: SGHRS, YFSETQ. The CDR3 length is 14 residues. V lost 4 bases, J lost 5 bases, and 6 bases stayed unmatched. The CDR3 sequence is CASSTSTGGYGYTF. The DNA of the CDR3 is TGCGCCAGCAGCACTTCGACAGGGGGATATGGCTACACCTTC.

V is TRBV20-1 and J is TRBJ1-2; 8 bases fit TRBD1. The CDR3 is 14 amino acids. Germline V gene data show CDR1 as DFQATT and CDR2 as SNEGSKA (reference sequence). The ends lost 4 bases at V and 1 base at J; junction bases unmatched: 5. CDR3 amino acids: CSAKTGVLNYGYTF. The CDR3 coding sequence is TGCAGTGCTAAGACAGGGGTCCTTAACTATGGCTACACCTTC.

J is TRBJ2-1 and V is TRBV20-1; 11 bases fit TRBD2. Germline CDR1 DFQATT, CDR2 SNEGSKA (reference sequence). The J segment lost 9 bases and the V segment lost 3 bases, leaving 10 bases of the junction unmatched. The CDR3 has 15 amino acids. The CDR3, as DNA: TGCAGTGCTAGGGCGGGTAGCGGGAGGGGCGTTGAGCAGTTCTTC. Amino acids: CSARAGSGRGVEQFF.

This clonotype appeared a few times. This sequence joins TRBV5-1 and TRBJ2-2; D is undetermined. This CDR3 spans 13 amino acids. V was clipped by 0 bases and J by 5 bases, with 5 bases between them. Germline CDR1 reads SGHRS; CDR2 reads YFSETQ. CDR3 DNA sequence: TGCGCCAGCAGCTTGGACCATACCGGGGAGCTGTTTTTT. Its protein product is CASSLDHTGELFF.

This clonotype was counted a few times. The chain links TRBV25-1 to TRBJ2-1, with D perhaps matching TRBD1 (5 bases). CDR3 size: 14 residues. Trimming removed 4 bases from V and 6 bases from J, with 13 bases in between. Looked up from germline, CDR1 is MGHDK and CDR2 is SYGVNS. CDR3 nucleotides: TGTGCCAGCAGTGTTCCGGTGGGGCCCAATGAGCAGTTCTTC. It is translated as CASSVPVGPNEQFF.

A single count supports this clonotype. A much larger clone lies a single base off, so this may be a read error. The rearrangement uses TRBV12-3 or TRBV12-4 and TRBJ2-5; 8 nucleotides match TRBD2. The CDR3 sequence is 15 residues long. The junction had 12 bases not matched to a gene; V was cut back by 1 base and J by 11 bases. The CDR3 reads CASSLGLAWYNEQYF. The DNA of the CDR3 is TGTGCCAGCAGTTTAGGACTAGCGTGGTACAATGAGCAGTACTTC.

This clonotype has a handful of counts. The chain has TRBV11-2 and TRBJ2-7, with 7 positions matching TRBD1. Germline lookup yields CDR1 SGHAT and CDR2 FQNNGV. The length of the CDR3 is 15 residues. J gave up 4 bases and V 5 bases, and 11 bases lay outside the gene matches. The CDR3 bases are TGTGCCAGCAGCCCTTTAATTTACAGGGGTTACGAGCAGTACTTC. Its protein product is CASSPLIYRGYEQYF.

This clonotype appeared a few times. This could be a read error, since a much larger clone is one nucleotide away. The J gene is TRBJ1-2, the V gene TRBV29-1; 7 positions match TRBD1. With V trimmed by 4 bases and J by 4 bases, 3 bases remained unmatched. Germline V gene lookup returns CDR1 SQVTM and CDR2 ANQGSEA. This CDR3 has 12 residues. Here the CDR3 reads CSVGAGGYGYTF. CDR3 sequence (DNA): TGCAGCGTTGGGGCAGGGGGCTATGGCTACACCTTC.

V gene TRBV4-1 combines with J gene TRBJ1-2; D ambiguous. The CDR3 loop spans 12 amino acids. Trimming took 0 bases from V and 4 from J, leaving 3 bases between them. Germline V lookup: CDR1 MGHRA, CDR2 YSYEKL. Here the CDR3 DNA reads TGCGCCAGCAGCCAAGAACCCTATGGCTACACCTTC. The encoded protein is CASSQEPYGYTF.

This clonotype was recorded a few times. The CDR3 region is CSARDLRGRDQPQHF. The CDR3 nucleotides read TGCAGTGCTAGAGATTTAAGGGGGCGAGACCAGCCCCAGCATTTT. The V and J genes are TRBV20-1 and TRBJ1-5; 7 bases fit TRBD1. The germline CDR1 and CDR2 sequences are DFQATT and SNEGSKA (reference sequence). J gave up 7 bases and V 0 bases, and 9 bases lay outside the gene matches. The CDR3 spans 15 residues.

V and J are TRBV2 and TRBJ1-2; possible D gene TRBD1, 5 bases. Trimming stripped 2 bases from V and 8 bases from J, with 15 bases between. The CDR3 sequence is 14 residues long. Germline CDR1 SNHLY, CDR2 FYNNEI. The CDR3: CASSERDSRRGYTF. DNA of the CDR3: TGTGCCAGCAGTGAAAGGGACTCACGAAGGGGCTACACCTTC. Using reference TRBV2 and TRBJ1-2 for the parts outside the CDR3, the full variable domain is EPEVTQTPSHQVTQMGQEVILRCVPISNHLYFYWYRQILGQKVEFLVSFYNNEISEKSEIFDDQFSVERPDGSNFTLKIRSTKLEDSAMYFCASSERDSRRGYTFGSGTRLTVV.